The present TCR beta chain was sequenced within a study of cytomegalovirus exposure and HLA in healthy donors. It was with 60 Vbeta and 13 Jbeta primers that the PCR ran. Profiled with immunoSEQ multiplex PCR; TCRdb holds only in-frame clones, not every one. The sample holds hundreds of thousands of clones; roughly 78% are singletons and the top ten take 0.47%. Germline V gene data show CDR1 as LNHDA and CDR2 as SQIVND (reference sequence). V dropped 7 bases and J dropped 1; count of bases not matched to a gene: 13. The CDR3 contains 16 residues. This clone was counted only a few times. Its antigen is unknown. General observations from the study: A few CMV-associated chains proved CMV antigen-specific in vitro. Fewer N-insertions than the 666-donor mean were reportedly shown by an Asian-associated ancestry cluster in a later analysis. Overall, approximately 150 TCR beta chains were annotated as cytomegalovirus-associated.

The sample consisted of PBMCs. This sequence was found in a boy between 10 and 17 years old in good health and CMV-seronegative. V is TRBV19 and J is TRBJ2-7; 7 nucleotides align to TRBD2. CDR3 coding DNA: TGTGCCAGTAACCCCTCGACGGGGAGGGAATCCTACGAGCAGTACTTC. Its protein product is CASNPSTGRESYEQYF.